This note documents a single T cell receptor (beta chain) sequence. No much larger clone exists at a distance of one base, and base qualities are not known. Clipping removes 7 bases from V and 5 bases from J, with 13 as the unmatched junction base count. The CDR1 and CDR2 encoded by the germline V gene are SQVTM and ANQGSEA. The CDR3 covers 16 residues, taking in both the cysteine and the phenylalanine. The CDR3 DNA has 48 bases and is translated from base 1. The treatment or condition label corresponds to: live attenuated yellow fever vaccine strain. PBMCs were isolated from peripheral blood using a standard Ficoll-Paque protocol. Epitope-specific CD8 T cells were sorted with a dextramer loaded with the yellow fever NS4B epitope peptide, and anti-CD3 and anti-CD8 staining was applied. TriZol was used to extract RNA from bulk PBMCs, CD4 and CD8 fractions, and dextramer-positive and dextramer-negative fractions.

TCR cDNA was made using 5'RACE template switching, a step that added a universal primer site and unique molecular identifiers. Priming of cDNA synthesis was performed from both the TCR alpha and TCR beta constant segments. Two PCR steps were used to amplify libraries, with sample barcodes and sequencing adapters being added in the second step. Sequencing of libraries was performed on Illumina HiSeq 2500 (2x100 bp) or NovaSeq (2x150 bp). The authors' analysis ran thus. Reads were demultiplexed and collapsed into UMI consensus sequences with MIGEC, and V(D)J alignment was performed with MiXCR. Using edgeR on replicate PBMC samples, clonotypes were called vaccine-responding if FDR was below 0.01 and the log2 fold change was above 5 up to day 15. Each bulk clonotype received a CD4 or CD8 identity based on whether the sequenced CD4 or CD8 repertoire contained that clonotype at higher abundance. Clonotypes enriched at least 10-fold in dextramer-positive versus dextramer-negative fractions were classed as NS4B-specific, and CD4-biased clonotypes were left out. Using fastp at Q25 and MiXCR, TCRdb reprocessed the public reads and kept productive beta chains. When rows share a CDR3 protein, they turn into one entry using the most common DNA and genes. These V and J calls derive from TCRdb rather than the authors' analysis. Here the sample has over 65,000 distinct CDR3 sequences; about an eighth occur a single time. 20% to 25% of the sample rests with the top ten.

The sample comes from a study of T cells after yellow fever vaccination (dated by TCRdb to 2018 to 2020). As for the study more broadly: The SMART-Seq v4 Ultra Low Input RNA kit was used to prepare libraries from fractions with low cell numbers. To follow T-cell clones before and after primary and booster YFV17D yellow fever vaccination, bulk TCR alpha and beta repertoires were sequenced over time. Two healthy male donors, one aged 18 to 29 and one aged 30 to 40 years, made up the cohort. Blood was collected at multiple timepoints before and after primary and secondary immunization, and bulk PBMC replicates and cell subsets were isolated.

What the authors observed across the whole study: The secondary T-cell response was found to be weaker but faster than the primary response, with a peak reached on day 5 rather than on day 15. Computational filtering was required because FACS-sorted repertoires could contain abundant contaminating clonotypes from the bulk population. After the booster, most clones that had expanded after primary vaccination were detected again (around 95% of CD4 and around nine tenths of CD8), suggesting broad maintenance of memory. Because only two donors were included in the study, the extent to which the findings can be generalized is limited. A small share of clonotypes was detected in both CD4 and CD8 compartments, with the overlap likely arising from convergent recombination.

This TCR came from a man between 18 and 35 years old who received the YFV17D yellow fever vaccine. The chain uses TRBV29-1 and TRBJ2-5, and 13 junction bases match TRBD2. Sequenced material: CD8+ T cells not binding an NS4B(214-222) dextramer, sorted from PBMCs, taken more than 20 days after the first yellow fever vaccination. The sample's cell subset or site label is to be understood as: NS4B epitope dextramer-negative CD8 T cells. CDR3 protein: CSAAGTSGVAGETQYF. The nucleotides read TGCAGCGCGGCCGGGACTAGCGGGGTGGCCGGTGAGACCCAGTACTTC.